A selection of T cell receptor beta chains follows, all from one sample in a study of blood T cell repertoires in COVID-19. Data came from immunoSEQ multiplex PCR; TCRdb stores just in-frame clones and leaves some out. The sample consists of some 85,000 clones, around three quarters of them appearing once. The material sequenced was peripheral blood. These receptors all come from a woman older than 75 with acute or convalescent COVID-19. The CDR3 runs from the conserved cysteine through the conserved F or W. Each record gives: V gene, J gene, CDR3 protein.

TRBV12-5	TRBJ2-3	CASGPGSSGRESTDTQYF
TRBV7-6	TRBJ2-3	CASSLSPRAVLGTDTQYF
TRBV4-2	TRBJ1-2	CASSQDMGTGYGYTF
TRBV5-1	TRBJ2-5	CASSLGPQGAETQYF
TRBV5-4	TRBJ1-1	CASSLAGGNGAFF
TRBV11-1	TRBJ2-2	CASCSLPRAGELFF
TRBV2	TRBJ1-6	CASKGAYNSPLHF
TRBV12-3/TRBV12-4	TRBJ2-7	CASSFRGLEQYF
TRBV6-2/TRBV6-3	TRBJ2-7	CASSYLTGREVNEQYF
TRBV9	TRBJ1-6	CASNPGQAYLPLHF
TRBV27	TRBJ2-7	CASSLYSGRAYEQYF
TRBV5-1	TRBJ1-3	CASSHTGGAGSGNTIYF
TRBV7-8	TRBJ1-2	CASSFSGDRSYTF
TRBV20-1	TRBJ2-1	CSARTSGEQFF
TRBV9	TRBJ2-1	CASSKEVGQGYNEQFF
TRBV30	TRBJ2-7	CAWRGRGSNYEQYF
TRBV5-4	TRBJ2-1	CASSLDRGSYNEQFF
TRBV5-6	TRBJ2-4	CASSLVREWAKNIQYF
TRBV13	TRBJ2-3	CASTYGRADTQYF
TRBV7-2	TRBJ1-1	CASSLATGNTEAFF
TRBV27	TRBJ2-1	CASTQAGRSYNEQFF
TRBV19	TRBJ2-6	CATHLGGSGANVLTF
TRBV19	TRBJ1-1	CASSPHGTGRNTEAFF
TRBV30	TRBJ1-2	CAWSAGMGGQGASGYTF
TRBV28	TRBJ2-1	CASKAGGYYNEQFF
TRBV11-1	TRBJ2-2	CASSYPGQGTQGELFF
TRBV5-1	TRBJ2-7	CASSLGASYEQYF
TRBV19	TRBJ2-5	CASSAGPQETQYF
TRBV10-3	TRBJ2-1	CAISENLAGLYNEQFF
TRBV11-3	TRBJ2-3	CASSFGRRHTQYF
TRBV5-1	TRBJ2-1	CASSLSAARSYNEQFF
TRBV2	TRBJ2-1	CASSERAYGFF
TRBV9	TRBJ2-5	CASSAWTSGETQYF
TRBV18	TRBJ2-5	CASSNGQKETQYF
TRBV3-1/TRBV3-2	TRBJ2-3	CASSQLTGYGADTQYF
TRBV5-1	TRBJ2-2	CASSLLGTSGRIGELFF
TRBV7-2	TRBJ2-1	CASSFDGGAPYNEQFF
TRBV7-9	TRBJ1-3	CASSFYRSSLGNTIYF
TRBV2	TRBJ1-5	CASSGDRGLFQPQHF
TRBV4-1	TRBJ2-5	CASSHRTLPDRQETQYF
TRBV6-5	TRBJ1-3	CASTPTLVSGNTIYF
TRBV7-3	TRBJ2-3	CASSPQGIPTDTQYF
TRBV5-4	TRBJ2-2	CASSLVATPEELFF
TRBV6-6	TRBJ1-2	CASMEGYGYTF
TRBV23-1	TRBJ2-5	CASSRGGDGQETQYF
TRBV6-5	TRBJ1-5	CASAGTGDQPQHF
TRBV19	TRBJ1-1	CASSIAPQTEAFF
TRBV19	TRBJ2-6	CASSPLLSGAGANVLTF
TRBV10-3	TRBJ1-1	CAISGDREDLNTEAFF
TRBV7-8	TRBJ2-6	CASSLQGLAGVGANVLTF
TRBV2	TRBJ2-5	CASSGRAVETQYF
TRBV5-6	TRBJ2-7	CASSFTGGIEQYF
TRBV5-8	TRBJ2-1	CASSLPGGRYNEQFF